This TCR beta chain is from a study of blood T cell repertoires in COVID-19. Symptom resolution, clearance, or two negative PCRs marked the recovered donors of Cohort 3. In the original analysis: From reference gene primer amplification, estimates of nucleated cell counts were derived. Sequenced by immunoSEQ multiplex PCR; TCRdb stores in-frame clones only, minus some. That table gives V, J and clone size, and the DNA gave D and trimming. The sample has some 100,000 clones; 65% to 90% are singletons. Trimming left V 6 bases short and J 0 bases short, with 9 bases between. The CDR3 is 13 residues long. The germline gives CDR1 GTSNPN, CDR2 SVGIG (reference sequence).

This sequence joins TRBV30 and TRBJ1-5, with unresolved D. The sequence came from a woman aged 50 to 60 who had recovered from COVID-19. Sequenced: PBMCs or T cells enriched from blood (not recorded which). The CDR3: CACATSSNQPQHF. The CDR3 region has the DNA TGTGCCTGTGCCACATCTAGCAATCAGCCCCAGCATTTT.